Described below is a single T cell receptor beta chain sequence and its context. Trimming removed 5 bases from V and 7 bases from J, with 12 bases in between. The length of the CDR3 is 14 residues. Germline V gene data show CDR1 as KGHSH and CDR2 as LQKENI. Libraries were prepared by immunoSEQ multiplex PCR; TCRdb keeps only in-frame clonotypes and omits some of them. The table has 200,000 to 300,000 clones, 84% seen once; the top ten hold roughly 4%. The source of the sample is a study of blood T cell repertoires in COVID-19. The sequenced sample was peripheral blood. The V call is TRBV18, the J call TRBJ1-6; perhaps TRBD1 as D (5 bases). The TCR was taken from a man aged 50 or older with acute or convalescent COVID-19. This chain's CDR3 is CASSGQGGNSPLHF. CDR3 sequence (DNA): TGTGCCAGCTCAGGGCAGGGTGGAAATTCACCCCTCCACTTT.